The count of the clone carrying this T cell receptor beta chain is one. Its antigen remains unknown. The method was immunoSEQ multiplex PCR; TCRdb's version includes in-frame clones alone and lacks a portion of them. This repertoire shows tens of thousands of clones, 70% to 80% found once; its top ten account for 37%. The sample belongs to a study of vaccination effects on CD4 cells after COVID-19. Peptide-pool stimulation followed by sequencing identified expanded antigen-specific CD4+ clonotypes in the ViraFEST assay. The authors isolated CD4+ T cells after about 10 days of culture. SARS-CoV-2 infection was confirmed by PCR in the person between March and December 2020. CDR1 and CDR2 (germline): LNHDA, SQIVND (reference sequence). V lost 5 bases, J lost 9 bases, and 12 bases stayed unmatched. This CDR3 comprises 16 residues.

The sequence was collected from a human donor who had a prior SARS-CoV-2 infection. The chain couples TRBV19 to TRBJ1-6; 8 bases agree with TRBD1. The sequences come from CD4+ T cells from PBMCs cultured with a peptide pool, collected before COVID-19 vaccination. CDR3 residues: CASSDSDRGSGSPLHF. The CDR3 region has the DNA TGTGCCAGTAGTGATAGTGACAGGGGTTCGGGTTCACCCCTCCACTTT.